This T cell receptor (beta chain) was found in a study of identical twins. The study's findings and limits: There were fewer insertions in abundant cord blood beta clonotypes, but memory repertoires showed no such pattern. The study found weaker excess twin sharing in beta out-of-frame sequences. Within twin pairs, the out-of-frame alpha sequences they shared showed excess low generation probability.

For this clonotype: Its antigen is not known. Germline and junction disagree at one end, which may indicate a read error.

TCRdb re-called the 5' RACE reads with MiXCR, one entry per CDR3 protein. Of 1.5 million to 2 million distinct CDR3 sequences in the sample, around 33% are singletons; the top ten hold under 0.35%. Everyone who gave samples was a healthy Caucasian. The sequencing sample was made of cord blood. This TCR derives from a newborn girl in good health.

The CDR3 DNA is TGTGCCACCAGCAGAGAACTAGCCTCCTACGGGCAGTACTTC. This encodes CATSRELASYGQYF. The V and J genes are TRBV15 and TRBJ2-7; tentatively, D is TRBD2 (6 bases). CDR1 is LNHNV, CDR2 YYDKDF, per germline (reference sequence). The CDR3 loop spans 14 amino acids.